A selection of T cell receptor beta chains follows, all from one sample in a study of T cell responses to AZD1222 COVID-19 vaccine. The assay was immunoSEQ multiplex PCR, and TCRdb's table has in-frame clones only and misses some. The repertoire has 150,000 to 200,000 clones, about 94% of them found once; the top ten carry about 9.3%. The specimen was peripheral blood, collected on day 0 of AZD1222 vaccination. These receptor sequences come from an adult in good health. The CDR3 runs from the conserved cysteine through the conserved F or W. Fields, in order: J gene, V gene, D gene, clone size, CDR3 DNA, CDR3 protein. D genes are given only for firm matches. Part of the rows lack a size; the others show once, few, many or a class for expanded clones.

j_call: TRBJ2-7
v_call: TRBV4-1
d_call: -
clone_size: -
cdr3_nt: TGCGCCAGCAGCCAAGATCTCTACAGGAACCCCTGGGGGCAGTACTTC
cdr3_aa: CASSQDLYRNPWGQYF

j_call: TRBJ1-5
v_call: TRBV12-1
d_call: -
clone_size: -
cdr3_nt: TGTGCCAGCAGCTTTGGAGGGTGGTGCCCTTATAGCAATCAGCCCCAGCATTTT
cdr3_aa: CASSFGGWCPYSNQPQHF

j_call: TRBJ2-7
v_call: TRBV7-2
d_call: TRBD2
clone_size: -
cdr3_nt: TGTGCCAGCAGCCTCCGTCCGGGAGGCTCCTACGAGCAGTACTTC
cdr3_aa: CASSLRPGGSYEQYF

j_call: TRBJ1-4
v_call: TRBV19
d_call: -
clone_size: -
cdr3_nt: TGTGCCAGTAGTATAGGGGAAACAGGGTCGGCTAATGAAAAACTGTTTTTT
cdr3_aa: CASSIGETGSANEKLFF

j_call: TRBJ1-5
v_call: TRBV7-9
d_call: -
clone_size: -
cdr3_nt: TGTGCCAGCAGCCTGGACAGAAATAGCAATCAGCCCCAGCATTTT
cdr3_aa: CASSLDRNSNQPQHF

j_call: TRBJ2-2
v_call: TRBV6-6
d_call: -
clone_size: -
cdr3_nt: TGTGCCAGCAGTTACCCGAAGTCTATTAACACCGGGGAGCTGTTTTTT
cdr3_aa: CASSYPKSINTGELFF

j_call: TRBJ1-1
v_call: TRBV19
d_call: -
clone_size: -
cdr3_nt: TGTGCCAGTACCGACCACCCCTCCAGGAGCACTGAAGCTTTCTTT
cdr3_aa: CASTDHPSRSTEAFF

j_call: TRBJ1-1
v_call: TRBV2
d_call: -
clone_size: once
cdr3_nt: TGTGCCAGCAGTGTGGGAACTGAAGCTTTCTTT
cdr3_aa: CASSVGTEAFF

j_call: TRBJ1-6
v_call: TRBV27
d_call: -
clone_size: -
cdr3_nt: TGTGCCAGCTTCCAGGGGAAGGGTTCACCCCTCCACTTT
cdr3_aa: CASFQGKGSPLHF

j_call: TRBJ1-4
v_call: TRBV2
d_call: TRBD1
clone_size: -
cdr3_nt: TGTGCCAGCAGTGAATGGGACAGCGGCGAAAAACTGTTTTTT
cdr3_aa: CASSEWDSGEKLFF

j_call: TRBJ1-2
v_call: TRBV6-5
d_call: TRBD1
clone_size: -
cdr3_nt: TGTGCCAGCAGACCCGGACAGGGGGCTAACTATGGCTACACCTTC
cdr3_aa: CASRPGQGANYGYTF

j_call: TRBJ2-2
v_call: TRBV6-2/TRBV6-3
d_call: -
clone_size: -
cdr3_nt: TGTGCCAGCAGTTACTTGGTCTCCACCGGGGAGCTGTTTTTT
cdr3_aa: CASSYLVSTGELFF

j_call: TRBJ2-7
v_call: TRBV6-5
d_call: -
clone_size: -
cdr3_nt: TGTGCCAGCAACCGATACGAGCAGTACTTC
cdr3_aa: CASNRYEQYF

j_call: TRBJ1-4
v_call: TRBV2
d_call: -
clone_size: -
cdr3_nt: TGTGCCAGCAGTGAACAGTCGATCTCCGGTGAAAAACTGTTTTTT
cdr3_aa: CASSEQSISGEKLFF

j_call: TRBJ1-1
v_call: TRBV7-3
d_call: -
clone_size: -
cdr3_nt: TGTGCCAGCAGCTTATTAGGAGGGGTCACTGAAGCTTTCTTT
cdr3_aa: CASSLLGGVTEAFF

j_call: TRBJ2-7
v_call: TRBV11-2
d_call: TRBD1
clone_size: -
cdr3_nt: TGTGCCAGCAGCTTAGATCTAAGGGACAGAAATTCCTACGAGCAGTACTTC
cdr3_aa: CASSLDLRDRNSYEQYF

j_call: TRBJ2-7
v_call: TRBV11-1
d_call: -
clone_size: -
cdr3_nt: TGTGCCAGCAGCCCTGCCGGAGGGAGTTCAACCTACGAGCAGTACTTC
cdr3_aa: CASSPAGGSSTYEQYF

j_call: TRBJ1-1
v_call: TRBV18
d_call: -
clone_size: -
cdr3_nt: TGTGCCAGCTCACCAGCAGCGGTACGCGCGAACACTGAAGCTTTCTTT
cdr3_aa: CASSPAAVRANTEAFF

j_call: TRBJ1-6
v_call: TRBV11-2
d_call: -
clone_size: -
cdr3_nt: TGTGCCAGCAGCTTATGGTCCCCGAGGGATTCACCCCTCCACTTT
cdr3_aa: CASSLWSPRDSPLHF